The TCR beta chain under discussion was sequenced for a study of CD8 T cells in Susac syndrome. Across the study: When their blood was taken, patients with Susac syndrome were therapy-naive, taking corticosteroids, or taking intravenous immunoglobulin alone.

The CDR3 is 18 residues long. J lost 7 bases, V lost 5 bases, and 16 bases had no gene match. The germline V gene has CDR1 KGHSH and CDR2 LQKENI. This clonotype was counted once. Random hexamers were used to reverse transcribe the RNA input (about 0.5 to 1 ug). TCR beta CDR3 was amplified by immunoSEQ covering 54 Vbeta and 13 Jbeta. TCRdb reprocessed the immunoSEQ multiplex PCR reads via MiXCR and lists one record per CDR3 protein. The sample has 200,000 to 250,000 distinct CDR3 sequences; around 93% are singletons. Sample: CD4+ T cells from PBMCs. The chain uses TRBV18 and TRBJ2-1; 11 bases match TRBD2. This clonotype was obtained from a human donor with Susac syndrome. CDR3 in DNA: TGTGCCAGCTCATCCCTCGCTGGGGTAGCGGGGGGGCGAAATGAGCAGTTCTTC. It specifies CASSSLAGVAGGRNEQFF.